Sequencing of this T cell receptor (beta chain) was carried out in a study of PD-L1 blockade in urothelial cancer. At the level of the study: Blood analyses occurred 3 weeks (second dose) and 6 weeks post treatment start. Among blood samples, the median T cell count was around 140,000.

Individual patients had between 1 and 8 samples, taken pretreatment and on-treatment. Sequencing used immunoSEQ multiplex PCR; TCRdb keeps in-frame clones, though not all of them. The sample contains some 27,000 clones, roughly 80% of which appear only once. This CDR3 has 13 amino acids. Germline V gene lookup returns CDR1 SQVTM and CDR2 ANQGSEA. Trimming removed 6 bases from V and 5 bases from J, with 16 bases in between. The chain has TRBV29-1 and TRBJ1-1; D might be TRBD1 (5 bases). The source was PBMCs, collected around atezolizumab (anti-PD-L1) treatment. This receptor was identified in a man in his forties or fifties with urothelial cancer. As DNA, the CDR3 is TGCAGCGTAGGGAGCGGGGGGGGTACTGAAGCTTTCTTT. Encoded protein: CSVGSGGGTEAFF.